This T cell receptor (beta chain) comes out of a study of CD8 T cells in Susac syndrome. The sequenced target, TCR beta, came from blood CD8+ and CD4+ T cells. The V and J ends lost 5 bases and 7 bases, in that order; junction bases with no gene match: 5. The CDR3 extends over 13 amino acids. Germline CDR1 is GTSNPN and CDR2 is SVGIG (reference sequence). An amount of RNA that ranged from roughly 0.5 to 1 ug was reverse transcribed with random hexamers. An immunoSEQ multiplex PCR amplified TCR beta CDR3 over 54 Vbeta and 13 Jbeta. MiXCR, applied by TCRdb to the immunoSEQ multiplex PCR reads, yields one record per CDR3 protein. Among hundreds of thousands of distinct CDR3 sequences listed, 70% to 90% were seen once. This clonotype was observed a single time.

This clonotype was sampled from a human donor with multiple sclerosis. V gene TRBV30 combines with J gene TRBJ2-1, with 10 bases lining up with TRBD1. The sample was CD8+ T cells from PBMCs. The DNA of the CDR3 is TGTGCCTGGGGACAGGGGGGCGGGAATGAGCAGTTCTTC. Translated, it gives CAWGQGGGNEQFF.